The T cell receptor (beta chain) described here comes from a study of shared clonotypes between healthy human individuals. General study findings and limits: Measured sharing among donors was expected to vary with sequencing depth. Some naive CD4 clonotypes, around 4.9%, turned up in common across a handful of donors. Sampling involved blood alone; tissue repertoires likely differ.

CDR3 length: 15 amino acids. Germline assignment: CDR1 LNHDA and CDR2 SQIVND (reference sequence). The V and J ends lost 2 bases and 10 bases respectively, with 15 bases between them. Donors were Caucasian adults residing in Nashville, Tennessee, USA. Assay used: immunoSEQ multiplex PCR; TCRdb lists only in-frame clones, some missing. This sample has roughly 2.6 million clones, with roughly 92% found just once. Only one count was recorded for this clone. Its cognate antigen is unknown. The chain recombines TRBV19 with TRBJ1-6; D is possibly TRBD1 (5 bases). The sequenced sample consisted of naive CD4+ T cells sorted from blood. Subset given: CD45RA+ positively selected. This TCR was sampled from a man aged 18-30 years in good health. In DNA form, the CDR3 reads TGTGCCAGTAGTATATCGGGGCAGGGTTCCTCACCCCTCCACTTT. Translated: CASSISGQGSSPLHF.